A single sample gave rise to the 25 T cell receptor beta chains below, sequenced in a study of vaccination effects on CD4 cells after COVID-19. No antigen is known for these receptors. Viral peptide pool expansion of antigen-specific CD4+ T cells preceded sequencing in the ViraFEST assay. Following 10 days of culture, CD4+ T cells were isolated. Subjects were given two BNT162b2 or mRNA-1273 vaccine doses. Here immunoSEQ multiplex PCR was the method, and the copy in TCRdb shows in-frame clones only, minus some. The table shows roughly 24,000 clones, with about 79% occurring only once. This material consisted of CD4+ T cells from PBMCs cultured with SARS-CoV-2 spike peptides, taken after COVID-19 vaccination. Receptors originate from a human donor who received a COVID-19 vaccine. Some clones in this sample may be carry-over from other donors' samples.

This sequence joins TRBV24-1 and TRBJ2-7; D unresolved. CDR1 KGHDR and CDR2 SFDVKD come from the germline V gene. The CDR3 has 12 residues. V was shortened by 9 bases and J by 2 bases, with 10 bases between the two germline ends. DNA for the CDR3: TGTGCCACCCACCTATGGACCTACGAGCAGTACGTC. Translating it yields CATHLWTYEQYV.

This rearrangement joins TRBV12-3 or TRBV12-4 to TRBJ2-5; D call uncertain. The CDR3 loop spans 12 amino acids. V was cut by 3 bases and J by 3 bases, with 5 bases left in between. The DNA of the CDR3 is TGTGCCAGCAGTTTCGGTGAAGAGACCCAGTACTTC. Translation: CASSFGEETQYF.

This rearrangement joins TRBV7-3 to TRBJ2-5, with 7 nucleotides matching TRBD1. The CDR3 consists of 16 residues. Germline V gene lookup returns CDR1 SGHTA and CDR2 FQGTGA. The J segment lost 0 bases and the V segment lost 5 bases, leaving 9 bases of the junction unmatched. The CDR3 spells CASSLGQALYQETQYF. CDR3 DNA sequence: TGTGCCAGCAGCCTCGGACAGGCGCTGTACCAAGAGACCCAGTACTTC.

In its sample, this clone was seen a few times. The chain recombines TRBV2 with TRBJ1-5; 7 nucleotides line up with TRBD1. The germline V gene has CDR1 SNHLY and CDR2 FYNNEI. This CDR3 is built from 12 residues. The J segment lost 11 bases and the V segment lost 4 bases, leaving 5 bases of the junction unmatched. The CDR3 nucleotides read TGTGCCAGCAGTGTTACAGGGGAGGCCCAGCATTTT. As protein: CASSVTGEAQHF.

This clone has just a few counts. The chain links TRBV12-1 to TRBJ1-2. TRBV12-1 is described as a pseudogene. The CDR3 length is 16 residues. The CDR3 is CASRLGGPGARDGYTF. The CDR3 bases are TGTGCCAGCAGATTAGGAGGTCCGGGGGCAAGGGATGGCTACACCTTC.

J is TRBJ2-1 and V is TRBV5-1, with a weak D call TRBD1 (5 bases). The germline gives CDR1 SGHRS, CDR2 YFSETQ. This CDR3 region has 16 residues. Trimming removed 4 bases from V and 0 bases from J, with 14 bases in between. CDR3 nucleotide sequence: TGCGCCAGCAGCCCCACCGGCACAGGCTCCTACAATGAGCAGTTCTTC. Translation gives CASSPTGTGSYNEQFF.

This clone was seen a single time. The J gene is TRBJ2-5, the V gene TRBV2; D gene unclear. The V gene lost 3 bases and the J gene lost 2 bases, with 4 bases spanning the gap. The CDR3 extends over 12 amino acids. From germline, CDR1 is SNHLY and CDR2 FYNNEI. The CDR3 sequence is CASSDRQETQYF. For the CDR3, the DNA is TGTGCCAGCAGTGACAGACAAGAGACCCAGTACTTC.

The chain links TRBV7-3 to TRBJ2-2, with D unresolved. CDR1 is SGHTA and CDR2 is FQGTGA in the germline V gene. CDR3 length: 15 residues. The germline V and J ends were trimmed by 5 bases and 4 bases, with 14 bases remaining between them. CDR3 nucleotides: TGTGCCAGCAGCCGCGCCCTAGGTACCACCGGGGAGCTGTTTTTT. Protein: CASSRALGTTGELFF.

The chain has TRBV5-3 and TRBJ2-7, with D perhaps TRBD1 (6 bases). TRBV5-3 is classed as an ORF, of uncertain function. The CDR3 has 17 residues. V was pared by 6 bases and J by 0 bases, with 22 bases between. The CDR3 loop reads CARNYSGGQVFSYEQYV. The CDR3 region has the DNA TGTGCCAGAAACTATTCTGGGGGACAAGTATTCTCCTACGAGCAGTACGTC.

This chain links TRBV30 with TRBJ2-5, with D maybe TRBD2 (5 bases). This CDR3 is built from 14 residues. Germline V lookup: CDR1 GTSNPN, CDR2 SVGIG (reference sequence). Trimming took off 3 bases at V and 7 bases at J, with 18 bases between the two ends. Written as DNA, the CDR3 is TGTGCCTGGAGCCCGGGATGGGTTTCGGGGACCCAGTACTTC. The encoded protein is CAWSPGWVSGTQYF.

This sequence joins TRBV25-1 and TRBJ1-3, with a possible D match to TRBD1 (5 bases). The CDR3 contains 16 residues. Trimming left V 2 bases short and J 4 bases short, with 15 bases between. From germline, CDR1 is MGHDK and CDR2 SYGVNS. The CDR3, as DNA: TGTGCCAGCAGTGAACCCCCAGGGTTCAGAGGAAACACCATATATTTT. Translation gives CASSEPPGFRGNTIYF.

The rearrangement joins TRBV18 to TRBJ1-2, with a weak D call TRBD1 (6 bases). Germline values: CDR1 KGHSH, CDR2 LQKENI. Trimming took 3 bases from V and 4 from J, leaving 15 bases between them. The CDR3 covers 15 residues. The chain's CDR3 is CASSPRDIATYGYTF. The CDR3 DNA is TGTGCCAGCTCACCGAGGGACATTGCGACCTATGGCTACACCTTC.

This chain connects TRBV24-1 to TRBJ1-2; D gene ambiguous. Per germline, CDR1 KGHDR and CDR2 SFDVKD. The V end was cut by 10 bases, the J end by 7 bases, with 12 bases between. The length of the CDR3 is 11 residues. The CDR3 is CATSTEGGYTF. CDR3 DNA sequence: TGTGCCACAAGTACGGAAGGTGGCTACACCTTC.

The chain joins TRBV18 to TRBJ1-3; TRBD1 matches 8 bases. Germline CDR1 reads KGHSH; CDR2 reads LQKENI. With 6 bases clipped from V and 0 bases from J, the junction kept 7 bases outside the gene matches. CDR3 length: 16 residues. The CDR3 DNA sequence: TGTGCCAGCTCTTCGACAGGGGTGTACTCTGGAAACACCATATATTTT. Protein product: CASSSTGVYSGNTIYF.

The chain joins TRBV3-1 (or the pseudogene TRBV3-2) to TRBJ2-5; the D gene is possibly TRBD1 (5 bases). V was trimmed by 1 base and J by 2 bases, leaving 11 bases between them. Germline assignment: CDR1 LGHDT and CDR2 YNNKEL (reference sequence). The CDR3 covers 15 residues. The CDR3 reads CASSQGIAGQETQYF. In DNA, the CDR3 is TGTGCCAGCAGCCAAGGAATCGCAGGGCAAGAGACCCAGTACTTC.

The chain employs TRBV11-2 and TRBJ2-4, with TRBD2 matching 12 bases. The CDR3 consists of 16 residues. Looked up from germline, CDR1 is SGHAT and CDR2 is FQNNGV. The V segment lost 3 bases and the J segment 3 bases; nucleotides outside the gene matches: 3. The CDR3 DNA follows: TGTGCCAGCAGCTTCCAGACTAGCGGGGGCAAAAACATTCAGTACTTC. Residues: CASSFQTSGGKNIQYF.

The J gene is TRBJ2-1, the V gene TRBV19; D is unclear. This CDR3 is built from 12 residues. CDR1 is LNHDA, CDR2 SQIVND, per germline (reference sequence). V shed 5 bases and J shed 3 bases, with 5 bases lying between them. CDR3 sequence (DNA): TGTGCCAGTAGTGGATACTACAATGAGCAGTTCTTC. Its translation: CASSGYYNEQFF.

The chain couples TRBV7-2 to TRBJ1-1, with D uncertain. CDR1 SGHTA and CDR2 FQGNSA come from the germline V gene. Trimming left V 2 bases short and J 1 base short, with 20 bases between. This CDR3 comprises 18 residues. CDR3 nucleotides: TGTGCCAGCAGCTTAAGGCGCGGGTCCCTGGCGGGGAACACTGAAGCTTTCTTT. It specifies CASSLRRGSLAGNTEAFF.

The chain links TRBV6-4 to TRBJ2-2; D perhaps matches TRBD1 (5 bases). Germline V lookup: CDR1 MRHNA, CDR2 SNTAGT. Trimming took off 5 bases at V and 1 base at J, with 8 bases between the two ends. The CDR3 consists of 14 residues. The CDR3 sequence is CASSRQLNTGELFF. The CDR3 bases are TGTGCCAGCAGTCGACAGCTGAACACCGGGGAGCTGTTTTTT.

The CDR3 region has the DNA TGTGCCAGCAGCGTAGTGGGGGCAGGGGTTACTGAAGCTTTCTTT. This codes for CASSVVGAGVTEAFF. The chain is built from TRBV9 and TRBJ1-1; D is perhaps TRBD1 (6 bases). Between the trimmed V and J ends, which lost 0 bases and 5 bases, there was a span of 14 bases. The CDR3 is 15 residues long. Per germline, CDR1 SGDLS and CDR2 YYNGEE.

This rearrangement joins TRBV6-5 to TRBJ1-1, with D unresolved. V lost 4 bases and J lost 1, with 7 bases in between. The V gene's germline CDR1 is MNHEY and CDR2 SVGAGI. The CDR3 is 13 residues long. The CDR3 DNA reads as TGTGCCAGCAGTTTCGATCCGAACACTGAAGCTTTCTTT. It yields the protein CASSFDPNTEAFF.

This clone was seen only a few times. V is TRBV2 and J is TRBJ2-7; tentatively, D is TRBD2 (5 bases). The CDR3 extends over 13 amino acids. Germline V gives CDR1 SNHLY, CDR2 FYNNEI. V lost 6 bases to trimming and J lost 6 bases, with 15 bases between them. The CDR3 sequence: CASSRGRFVEQYV. The DNA for the CDR3 is TGTGCCAGCAGCCGGGGAAGGTTCGTCGAGCAGTACGTC.

The chain has TRBV19 and TRBJ1-3; a possible D gene is TRBD1 (5 bases). Trimming took 4 bases from V and 2 from J, leaving 12 bases between them. This CDR3 has 15 residues. Germline V gene sequence: CDR1 LNHDA, CDR2 SQIVND (reference sequence). CDR3 nucleotide sequence: TGTGCCAGTAGTAGGTTGACGGGGGCTGGAAACACCATATATTTT. It codes for CASSRLTGAGNTIYF.

V and J are TRBV30 and TRBJ2-1, with D tentatively TRBD1 (5 bases). Trimming removed 4 bases from V and 8 bases from J, with 18 bases in between. The CDR3 spans 14 residues. Germline V lookup: CDR1 GTSNPN, CDR2 SVGIG (reference sequence). Here the CDR3 reads CAWKSWTSYDEQFF. The CDR3 DNA reads TGTGCCTGGAAATCGTGGACATCTTACGATGAGCAGTTCTTC.

This chain links TRBV18 with TRBJ1-2, with D hard to call. The germline CDR1 and CDR2 sequences are KGHSH and LQKENI. This CDR3 has 15 residues. Trimming stripped 3 bases from V and 4 bases from J, with 15 bases between. CDR3 nucleotide sequence: TGTGCCAGCTCACCGAACAAGGGTACGGGCTATGGCTACACCTTC. Amino acid sequence: CASSPNKGTGYGYTF.